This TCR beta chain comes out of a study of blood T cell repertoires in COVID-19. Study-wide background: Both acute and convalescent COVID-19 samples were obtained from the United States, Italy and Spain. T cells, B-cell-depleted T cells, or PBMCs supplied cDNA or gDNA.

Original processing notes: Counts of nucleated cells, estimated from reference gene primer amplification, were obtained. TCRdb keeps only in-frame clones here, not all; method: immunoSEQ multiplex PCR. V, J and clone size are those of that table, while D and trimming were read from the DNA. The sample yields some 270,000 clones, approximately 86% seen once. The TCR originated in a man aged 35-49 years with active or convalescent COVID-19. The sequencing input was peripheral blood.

The CDR3 nucleotides are TGTGCCAGCAGTTTAGGCTCCGGGGAGCTGTTTTTT. Protein sequence: CASSLGSGELFF. The chain is built from TRBV28 and TRBJ2-2; no reliable D call. The CDR3 has 12 amino acids. V lost 2 bases and J 6 bases, leaving 4 bases between the germline ends. Per germline, CDR1 MDHEN and CDR2 SYDVKM.